The clone carrying this T cell receptor beta chain has a handful of counts. What it recognizes is unknown. Next came a second PCR, run for about 6 to 12 cycles, which used a sample-barcoded 5' primer along with a J-beta primer mix. TCRdb passed the 5' RACE reads through MiXCR, listing each CDR3 protein once. The sample contains about 1.1 million distinct CDR3 sequences, more than 30% of which appear only once. This specimen belongs to a study of blood T cells in healthy people across ages. Study conclusions and caveats: It was not known whether donors were CMV positive (a possible confounder of expanded clonotype changes).

Germline CDR1 is SNHLY and CDR2 is FYNNEI. Trimming took 1 base from V and 1 from J, leaving 11 bases between them. The CDR3 contains 16 residues. The V call is TRBV2, the J call TRBJ2-4, with D perhaps matching TRBD1 (6 bases). The sample was blood. The TCR sequence derives from a man between 18 and 35 years old in good health. CDR3 sequence: CASSEDQGYAKNIQYF. The CDR3 DNA follows: TGTGCCAGCAGTGAAGACCAGGGGTACGCCAAAAACATTCAGTACTTC.